A single sample is the source of the 21 T cell receptor beta chains below, sequenced in a study of blood T cell repertoires in COVID-19 (dated by TCRdb to 2018 to 2021). Libraries were constructed by the immunoSEQ multiplex PCR assay. TCRdb retrieved this table from immuneACCESS and kept in-frame rearrangements only. Not all clones are present; in checked studies, unresolved V genes account for under half, and no reason is known for the remainder. This sample is represented by 300,000 to 400,000 clones; 87% of them were singletons. 2.3% of the sample rests with the top ten. The specimen was peripheral blood. These receptors all come from an older woman with COVID-19, enrolled during active disease.

This clone was observed a handful of times. The chain carries TRBV4-1 and TRBJ1-2; 7 positions match TRBD1. There are 15 residues in the CDR3. The germline V gene has CDR1 MGHRA and CDR2 YSYEKL. J was trimmed by 8 bases and V by 1 base; bases with no gene match: 10. The CDR3: CASSQASSRGEGYTF. In DNA, the CDR3 is TGCGCCAGCAGCCAAGCCTCTTCCAGGGGGGAAGGCTACACCTTC.

This chain links TRBV6-6 with TRBJ1-2, with TRBD1 as a possible D gene (6 bases). From germline, CDR1 is MNHNY and CDR2 SVGAGI (reference sequence). V shed 7 bases and J shed 5 bases, with 17 bases lying between them. CDR3 length: 14 amino acids. The CDR3 DNA reads as TGTGCCAGCACACGGACAGTCCCGGGGTATGGCTACACCTTC. Translated, it gives CASTRTVPGYGYTF.

The chain carries TRBV7-9 and TRBJ1-1; no reliable D call. V was cut by 5 bases and J by 0 bases, with 10 bases left in between. CDR1 is SEHNR, CDR2 FQNEAQ, per germline (reference sequence). The CDR3 consists of 14 residues. The CDR3 sequence is CASSRRVMNTEAFF. The CDR3 DNA reads as TGTGCCAGCAGCCGCCGGGTTATGAACACTGAAGCTTTCTTT.

The chain joins TRBV7-8 to TRBJ2-1; D possibly corresponds to TRBD2 (6 bases). The CDR3 has 15 amino acids. V lost 4 bases and J lost 5, with 15 bases in between. Germline CDR1 reads SGHVS; CDR2 reads FQNEAQ. The CDR3 region has the DNA TGTGCCAGCAGCTCCCGGGGGAGCACTGACAATGAGCAGTTCTTC. Its translation is CASSSRGSTDNEQFF.

This chain joins TRBV7-9 and TRBJ1-1, with D tentatively TRBD1 (5 bases). CDR1 SEHNR and CDR2 FQNEAQ come from the germline V gene (reference sequence). The CDR3 totals 13 residues. V lost 4 bases and J lost 8, with 14 bases in between. CDR3 region: CASSSSWGREAFF. The CDR3 DNA reads as TGTGCCAGCAGCTCCTCGTGGGGGAGGGAAGCTTTCTTT.

The chain is built from TRBV30 and TRBJ2-1; the match to TRBD2 covers 9 bases. This CDR3 comprises 13 residues. The germline V gene has CDR1 GTSNPN and CDR2 SVGIG (reference sequence). V was clipped by 5 bases and J by 5 bases; unmatched bases: 4. The DNA for the CDR3 is TGTGCCTGGGATAGCGGGGGCAACAATGAGCAGTTCTTC. Translation gives CAWDSGGNNEQFF.

The V gene is TRBV7-8, the J gene TRBJ1-5, with D possibly matching TRBD1 (6 bases). V lost 1 base to trimming and J lost 6 bases, with 13 bases between them. The germline V gene encodes CDR1 SGHVS and CDR2 FQNEAQ. This CDR3 region has 15 residues. The DNA for the CDR3 is TGTGCCAGCAGCTTAGTAATGGGGGCGTTTCAGCCCCAGCATTTT. Residues: CASSLVMGAFQPQHF.

The rearrangement joins TRBV24-1 to TRBJ1-5, with 8 positions matching TRBD1. The J segment lost 1 base and the V segment lost 0 bases, leaving 13 bases of the junction unmatched. From germline, CDR1 is KGHDR and CDR2 SFDVKD. The CDR3 covers 20 residues. CDR3 nucleotides: TGTGCCACCAGTGATTTGGGGGCTTCCAATCGACAGGGGAGCAATCAGCCCCAGCATTTT. This translates into CATSDLGASNRQGSNQPQHF.

The chain employs TRBV5-4 and TRBJ1-1; D gene uncertain. V lost 5 bases, J lost 4 bases, and 12 bases lay in between. The germline V gene encodes CDR1 SGHNT and CDR2 YYREEE (reference sequence). The CDR3 consists of 13 residues. CDR3 region: CASSSVWSTEAFF. In DNA form, the CDR3 reads TGTGCCAGCAGTTCCGTGTGGAGCACTGAAGCTTTCTTT.

This clone was observed a handful of times. Here the CDR3 DNA reads TGTGCCAGCAGCGCCAGGACAGGGGGCGGGGAGACCCAGTACTTC. Translating it yields CASSARTGGGETQYF. The V and J genes are TRBV9 and TRBJ2-5; 11 bases are a match to TRBD1. Germline loops: CDR1 SGDLS, CDR2 YYNGEE. The J segment lost 5 bases and the V segment lost 3 bases, leaving 6 bases of the junction unmatched. The CDR3 is made up of 15 amino acids.

The rearrangement joins TRBV9 to TRBJ2-1, with TRBD2 matching 7 bases. Germline V gene sequence: CDR1 SGDLS, CDR2 YYNGEE. V shed 3 bases, J shed 5 bases, and the junction held 5 bases outside the gene matches. The CDR3 has 14 residues. CDR3 region: CASSAVGTNNEQFF. In DNA form, the CDR3 reads TGTGCCAGCAGCGCCGTCGGGACTAACAATGAGCAGTTCTTC.

This clone was observed once. V is TRBV5-4 and J is TRBJ1-3, with 7 bases lining up with TRBD1. Trimming removed 4 bases from V and 2 bases from J; junction bases left unmatched: 12. CDR1 is SGHNT, CDR2 YYREEE, per germline (reference sequence). The CDR3 runs 17 residues. The CDR3 sequence: CASSPGAWTGTGNTIYF. CDR3 coding DNA: TGTGCCAGCAGCCCGGGGGCGTGGACAGGAACTGGAAACACCATATATTTT. Filled out from reference TRBV5-4 and TRBJ1-3, the complete variable domain reads ETGVTQSPTHLIKTRGQQVTLRCSSQSGHNTVSWYQQALGQGPQFIFQYYREEENGRGNFPPRFSGLQFPNYSSELNVNALELDDSALYLCASSPGAWTGTGNTIYFGEGSWLTVV.

V and J are TRBV19 and TRBJ1-1; possible D gene TRBD1, 5 bases. The length of the CDR3 is 14 residues. V lost 2 bases, J lost 3 bases, and 10 bases lay in between. CDR1 and CDR2 from the germline V gene are LNHDA and SQIVND (reference sequence). CDR3 protein: CASSIKRGDTEAFF. The CDR3, as DNA: TGTGCCAGTAGTATAAAAAGGGGTGACACTGAAGCTTTCTTT.

The chain joins TRBV28 to TRBJ1-2; 9 bases fit TRBD1. V dropped 5 bases and J dropped 6; count of bases not matched to a gene: 4. The CDR3 extends over 13 amino acids. The germline V gene encodes CDR1 MDHEN and CDR2 SYDVKM. The CDR3 loop reads CASSSTGGDGYTF. CDR3 in DNA: TGTGCCAGCAGTAGTACAGGGGGCGATGGCTACACCTTC.

The rearrangement links TRBV14 to TRBJ1-1; TRBD1 matches at 9 bases. This CDR3 region has 16 residues. Trimming at V came to 1 base and at J to 2 bases, leaving 5 bases not matched to a gene. Germline V gives CDR1 SGHDN, CDR2 FVKESK. The CDR3 DNA follows: TGTGCCAGCAGCCAAGTGGGGACAGGGTCTAACACTGAAGCTTTCTTT. This codes for CASSQVGTGSNTEAFF.

The chain employs TRBV5-1 and TRBJ1-2; D gene unclear. Trimming took off 2 bases at V and 4 bases at J, with 9 bases between the two ends. This CDR3 comprises 13 residues. Germline-derived CDR1 and CDR2 are SGHRS and YFSETQ. The CDR3 DNA reads as TGCGCCAGCAGCTTTACGGGAAGCTATGGCTACACCTTC. Translation gives CASSFTGSYGYTF.

This clone has only one observation. CDR3 bases: TGTGCCAGCAGTTTAAGGATGACCGCCGGGAGTGGGTCACCCCTCCACTTT. Protein sequence: CASSLRMTAGSGSPLHF. The chain recombines TRBV28 with TRBJ1-6, with no clear D. Germline CDR1 is MDHEN and CDR2 is SYDVKM. The CDR3 runs to 17 residues. V lost 2 bases, J lost 10 bases, and 21 bases lay in between. The whole variable domain, filled in from reference TRBV28 and TRBJ1-6, reads DVKVTQSSRYLVKRTGEKVFLECVQDMDHENMFWYRQDPGLGLRLIYFSYDVKMKEKGDIPEGYSVSREKKERFSLILESASTNQTSMYLCASSLRMTAGSGSPLHFGNGTRLTVT.

The rearrangement uses TRBV7-9 and TRBJ1-1; a weak D match, TRBD1 (5 bases). V lost 4 bases and J 6 bases, leaving 18 bases between the germline ends. Germline assignment: CDR1 SEHNR and CDR2 FQNEAQ (reference sequence). The CDR3 length is 15 residues. As DNA, the CDR3 is TGTGCCAGCAGCTCCCTCGGTCAGGGAAACCCTGAAGCTTTCTTT. This sequence encodes CASSSLGQGNPEAFF.

The chain carries TRBV29-1 and TRBJ2-7; no clear D gene. The germline V gene encodes CDR1 SQVTM and CDR2 ANQGSEA. V gave up 7 bases and J gave up 0 bases, with 10 bases separating them. This CDR3 region has 12 residues. The CDR3 loop reads CSGVAGSYEQYF. The CDR3 coding sequence is TGCAGCGGCGTGGCAGGCTCCTACGAGCAGTACTTC.

The J gene is TRBJ2-4, the V gene TRBV2; TRBD1 might be the D (6 bases). The CDR3 runs 17 residues. Per germline, CDR1 SNHLY and CDR2 FYNNEI. The V end was cut by 5 bases, the J end by 0 bases, with 17 bases between. CDR3 DNA sequence: TGTGCCAGCAGTTGGACAGACCACCTCATAGCCAAAAACATTCAGTACTTC. Its protein product is CASSWTDHLIAKNIQYF.

The CDR3 DNA is TGTGCCAGCCGCTCGGGGCTAGCGGGTCTCACCGGGGAGCTGTTTTTT. This translates into CASRSGLAGLTGELFF. The chain employs TRBV5-4 and TRBJ2-2; 8 bases are a match to TRBD2. After removal of 7 bases from V and 4 bases from J, the junction contained 12 bases not matched to a gene. Germline V gene lookup returns CDR1 SGHNT and CDR2 YYREEE (reference sequence). The CDR3 loop spans 16 amino acids.